Each of the 16 T cell receptor beta chains below was sequenced from the same sample in a study of cytomegalovirus exposure and HLA in healthy donors. Researchers ran the PCR with 60 Vbeta and 13 Jbeta primers. TCRdb's table, derived via immunoSEQ multiplex PCR, lists solely in-frame clones and lacks some. This table holds some 200,000 clones. The specimen was PBMCs. The receptors stem from a woman between 18 and 29 years old in good health and CMV-seropositive.

This rearrangement joins TRBV30 to TRBJ2-5; possibly TRBD1 for D (5 bases). V dropped 4 bases and J dropped 12 bases, with 21 bases sitting between them. The CDR3 totals 13 residues. Germline lookup yields CDR1 GTSNPN and CDR2 SVGIG (reference sequence). CDR3 in amino acids: CAWNPLGQGRKYF. DNA of the CDR3: TGTGCCTGGAATCCCCTTGGGCAGGGTCGGAAGTACTTC.

The chain has TRBV30 and TRBJ1-1; D call uncertain. Trimming cost V 0 bases and J 2 bases, with 7 bases left between them. CDR3 length: 13 residues. Germline CDR1 GTSNPN, CDR2 SVGIG (reference sequence). Written as DNA, the CDR3 is TGTGCCTGGAGTGTACCTAGTAACACTGAAGCTTTCTTT. Its translation: CAWSVPSNTEAFF. Combining the CDR3 with reference TRBV30 and TRBJ1-1 gives the whole variable domain SQTIHQWPATLVQPVGSPLSLECTVEGTSNPNLYWYRQAAGRGLQLLFYSVGIGQISSEVPQNLSASRPQDRQFILSSKKLLLSDSGFYLCAWSVPSNTEAFFGQGTRLTVV.

This chain's CDR3 is CASSVNLLAGGPGEQFF. The CDR3 DNA sequence: TGTGCCAGCAGCGTTAACCTGCTAGCGGGGGGGCCGGGTGAGCAGTTCTTC. The chain uses TRBV5-4 and TRBJ2-1; the match to TRBD2 covers 12 bases. The germline CDR1 and CDR2 sequences are SGHNT and YYREEE (reference sequence). CDR3 length equals 17 residues. V lost 4 bases, J lost 9 bases, and 14 bases stayed unmatched.

The gene calls are TRBV30 and TRBJ2-2; 11 bases align to TRBD2. Trimming at V came to 0 bases and at J to 0 bases, leaving 3 bases not matched to a gene. CDR3 size: 17 residues. Germline assignment: CDR1 GTSNPN and CDR2 SVGIG (reference sequence). CDR3 nucleotides: TGTGCCTGGAGTGTGACTAGCGGGGCAGCGAACACCGGGGAGCTGTTTTTT. Translated: CAWSVTSGAANTGELFF. Based on the CDR3 plus reference TRBV30 and TRBJ2-2, the full variable domain is SQTIHQWPATLVQPVGSPLSLECTVEGTSNPNLYWYRQAAGRGLQLLFYSVGIGQISSEVPQNLSASRPQDRQFILSSKKLLLSDSGFYLCAWSVTSGAANTGELFFGEGSRLTVL.

The V gene is TRBV2, the J gene TRBJ2-7, with D possibly TRBD1 on 6 matching bases. This CDR3 comprises 12 residues. The ends were cut back, 7 bases at V and 2 bases at J, with 9 bases in the middle. Germline lookup yields CDR1 SNHLY and CDR2 FYNNEI. CDR3: CASTRTAYEQYF. The CDR3 DNA is TGTGCCAGCACCCGGACAGCCTACGAGCAGTACTTC.

This chain links TRBV9 with TRBJ2-2; TRBD1 matches at 9 bases. V gave up 1 base and J gave up 0 bases; unmatched junction bases: 1. Germline lookup yields CDR1 SGDLS and CDR2 YYNGEE. This CDR3 has 16 residues. CDR3 sequence reads: CASSVRTGANTGELFF. CDR3 nucleotides: TGTGCCAGCAGCGTAAGGACAGGGGCGAACACCGGGGAGCTGTTTTTT.

This chain uses TRBV2 with TRBJ1-3; 7 bases align to TRBD2. The DNA end is a closer match to TRBJ2-2, so the J assignment may be wrong. This CDR3 comprises 16 residues. From germline, CDR1 is SNHLY and CDR2 FYNNEI. CDR3 in DNA: TGTGCCAGCAAGCCGCGGGGGAGCGCGAACACCGGGGAGCTGTTTTTT. It translates to CASKPRGSANTGELFF.

The rearrangement joins TRBV10-2 to TRBJ2-1, with 7 nucleotides matching TRBD2. V lost 7 bases, J lost 0 bases, and 3 bases stayed unmatched. Germline-derived CDR1 and CDR2 are WSHSY and SAAADI. The CDR3 spans 14 residues. The CDR3 DNA is TGCGCCAGCACACTAGCGCACTCCTACAATGAGCAGTTCTTC. Protein: CASTLAHSYNEQFF.

DNA of the CDR3: TGTGCCATCAGTGAGGGAGTGCGCTCCTACAATGAGCAGTTCTTC. This gives the protein CAISEGVRSYNEQFF. V is TRBV10-3 and J is TRBJ2-1; D gene ambiguous. The CDR3 runs to 15 residues. Per the germline V gene, CDR1 is ENHRY and CDR2 is SYGVKD. Trimming shortened V by 2 bases and J by 0 bases, and 8 bases separated the two germline ends.

This chain joins TRBV23-1 and TRBJ2-7; D uncertain. TRBV23-1 has ORF status, its function being uncertain. The CDR3 sequence is 12 residues long. Between the trimmed V and J ends, which lost 11 bases and 4 bases, there was a span of 15 bases. The CDR3 DNA sequence: TGCGCCGTAAGAGTGAATTGGTACGAGCAGTACTTC. Its protein product is CAVRVNWYEQYF.

The chain joins TRBV5-6 to TRBJ1-2; 8 nucleotides agree with TRBD1. The length of the CDR3 is 15 residues. The V and J ends lost 4 bases and 8 bases, in that order; junction bases with no gene match: 13. In germline, CDR1 is SGHDT, CDR2 YYEEEE. CDR3 amino acids: CASSVSTGGRRGYTF. The DNA for the CDR3 is TGTGCCAGCAGCGTCTCAACAGGGGGGCGTCGGGGCTACACCTTC. Full variable domain (rest looked up from reference TRBV5-6 and TRBJ1-2): DAGVTQSPTHLIKTRGQQVTLRCSPKSGHDTVSWYQQALGQGPQFIFQYYEEEERQRGNFPDRFSGHQFPNYSSELNVNALLLGDSALYLCASSVSTGGRRGYTFGSGTRLTVV.

The rearrangement links TRBV7-8 to TRBJ1-1; D not resolved. Germline V CDR1 and CDR2: SGHVS, FQNEAQ. Trimming cost V 5 bases and J 5 bases, with 9 bases left between them. The CDR3 runs to 12 residues. CDR3 residues: CASSQYETEAFF. CDR3 nucleotides: TGTGCCAGCAGCCAATATGAGACTGAAGCTTTCTTT.

The V gene is TRBV27, the J gene TRBJ2-3, with a possible D match to TRBD2 (6 bases). Germline V gene data show CDR1 as MNHEY and CDR2 as SMNVEV (reference sequence). This CDR3 region has 14 residues. V was pared by 0 bases and J by 5 bases, with 9 bases between. The CDR3 bases are TGTGCCAGCAGTTTATCCCCCGGGAGAGATACGCAGTATTTT. Translation gives CASSLSPGRDTQYF.

CDR3 in DNA: TGTGCCATCAGAGCTGACGAGGGTCAGCCCCAGCATTTT. This sequence encodes CAIRADEGQPQHF. The V gene is TRBV10-3, the J gene TRBJ1-5; no clear D gene. CDR1 is ENHRY and CDR2 is SYGVKD in the germline V gene. The CDR3 length is 13 residues. Trimming stripped 6 bases from V and 6 bases from J, with 12 bases between.

V gene TRBV7-2 combines with J gene TRBJ2-3; 7 bases line up with TRBD2. The CDR3 totals 15 residues. The germline CDR1 and CDR2 sequences are SGHTA and FQGNSA. The V gene end was trimmed by 4 bases and the J gene end by 1 base; junction bases not matched to a gene: 5. In DNA, the CDR3 is TGTGCCAGCAGCTCTTTCCGGGGGGGCACAGATACGCAGTATTTT. This translates into CASSSFRGGTDTQYF.

The chain links TRBV19 to TRBJ1-5; 10 bases fit TRBD1. CDR3 length: 18 amino acids. Losses at the gene ends were 6 bases for V and 9 bases for J; bases not matched to a gene: 20. Germline CDR1 is LNHDA and CDR2 is SQIVND (reference sequence). In DNA, the CDR3 is TGTGCCAGTAGGACCGGGACAGGGGCAGGAGGAGGGGGGAGGCCCCAGCATTTT. Its translation is CASRTGTGAGGGGRPQHF.